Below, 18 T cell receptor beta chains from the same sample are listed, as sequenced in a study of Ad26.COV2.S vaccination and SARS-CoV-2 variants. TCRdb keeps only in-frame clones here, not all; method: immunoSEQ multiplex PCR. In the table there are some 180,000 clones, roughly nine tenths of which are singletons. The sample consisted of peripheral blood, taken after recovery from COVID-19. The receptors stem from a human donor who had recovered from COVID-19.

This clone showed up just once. Here the CDR3 DNA reads TGTGCCAGCAGCTTTTTGGGGGGATATGGCGGGAGCACAGATACGCAGTATTTT. This codes for CASSFLGGYGGSTDTQYF. V usage is TRBV5-4 and J usage is TRBJ2-3, with TRBD2 as a possible D gene (6 bases). Germline CDR1 reads SGHNT; CDR2 reads YYREEE (reference sequence). CDR3 length: 18 amino acids. V was shortened by 2 bases and J by 0 bases, with 19 bases between the two germline ends.

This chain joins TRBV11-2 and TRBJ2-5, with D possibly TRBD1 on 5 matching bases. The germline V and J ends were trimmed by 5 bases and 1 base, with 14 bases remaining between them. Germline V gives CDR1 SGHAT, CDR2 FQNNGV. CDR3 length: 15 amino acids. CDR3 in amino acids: CASSPNQGFQETQYF. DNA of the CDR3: TGTGCCAGCAGCCCTAATCAGGGATTCCAAGAGACCCAGTACTTC.

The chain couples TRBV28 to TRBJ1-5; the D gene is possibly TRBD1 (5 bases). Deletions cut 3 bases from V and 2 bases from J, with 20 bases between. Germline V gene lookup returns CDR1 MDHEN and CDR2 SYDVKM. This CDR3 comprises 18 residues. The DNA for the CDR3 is TGTGCCAGCAGTTTCCCGTGGGACTCTCCCGATGGCAATCAGCCCCAGCATTTT. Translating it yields CASSFPWDSPDGNQPQHF.

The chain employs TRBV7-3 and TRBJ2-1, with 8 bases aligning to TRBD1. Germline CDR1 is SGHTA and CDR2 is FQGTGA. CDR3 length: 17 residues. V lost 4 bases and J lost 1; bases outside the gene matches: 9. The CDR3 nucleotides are TGTGCCAGCAGCTCCGACCCGACAGGGGCTTCCTACAATGAGCAGTTCTTC. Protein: CASSSDPTGASYNEQFF. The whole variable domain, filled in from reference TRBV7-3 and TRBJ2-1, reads GAGVSQTPSNKVTEKGKYVELRCDPISGHTALYWYRQSLGQGPEFLIYFQGTGAADDSGLPNDRFFAVRPEGSVSTLKIQRTERGDSAVYLCASSSDPTGASYNEQFFGPGTRLTVL.

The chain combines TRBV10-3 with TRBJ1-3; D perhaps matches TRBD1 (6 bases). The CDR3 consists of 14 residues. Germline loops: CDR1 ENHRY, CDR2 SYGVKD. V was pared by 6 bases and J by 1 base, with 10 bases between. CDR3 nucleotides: TGTGCCATCAGACTACAGGGATCTGGAAACACCATATATTTT. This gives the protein CAIRLQGSGNTIYF.

CDR3 region: CASSVASGASNTGELFF. The CDR3 DNA sequence: TGCGCCAGCAGTGTGGCAAGCGGGGCTTCGAACACCGGGGAGCTGTTTTTT. The rearrangement links TRBV10-2 to TRBJ2-2, with 7 bases lining up with TRBD2. Germline values: CDR1 WSHSY, CDR2 SAAADI. CDR3 length: 17 residues. J was trimmed by 0 bases and V by 4 bases; bases with no gene match: 8.

The CDR3 DNA is TGTGCCAGCAGTTGGGGGGGCCGCCCGAATGAAAAACTGTTTTTT. It yields the protein CASSWGGRPNEKLFF. V usage is TRBV2 and J usage is TRBJ1-4, with D perhaps TRBD1 (6 bases). Germline CDR1 and CDR2: SNHLY and FYNNEI. The CDR3 runs to 15 residues. Trimming stripped 5 bases from V and 5 bases from J, with 15 bases between.

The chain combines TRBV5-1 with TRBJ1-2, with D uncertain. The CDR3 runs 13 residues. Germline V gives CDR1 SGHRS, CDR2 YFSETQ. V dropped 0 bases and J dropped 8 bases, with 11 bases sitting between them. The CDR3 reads CASSLEGPRGYTF. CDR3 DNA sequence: TGCGCCAGCAGCTTGGAGGGTCCTAGGGGCTACACCTTC.

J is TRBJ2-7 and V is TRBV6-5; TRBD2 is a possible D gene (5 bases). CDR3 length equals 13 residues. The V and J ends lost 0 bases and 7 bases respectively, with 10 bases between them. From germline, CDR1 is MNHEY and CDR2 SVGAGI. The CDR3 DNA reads TGTGCCAGCAGTTACTCTGGAAGGAGGGAGCAGTACTTC. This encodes CASSYSGRREQYF.

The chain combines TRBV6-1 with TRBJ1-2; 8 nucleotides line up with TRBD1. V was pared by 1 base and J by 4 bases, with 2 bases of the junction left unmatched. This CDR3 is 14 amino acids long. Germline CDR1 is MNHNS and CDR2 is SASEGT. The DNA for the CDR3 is TGTGCCAGCAGTGAAGGGACAGGGCCCTATGGCTACACCTTC. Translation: CASSEGTGPYGYTF.

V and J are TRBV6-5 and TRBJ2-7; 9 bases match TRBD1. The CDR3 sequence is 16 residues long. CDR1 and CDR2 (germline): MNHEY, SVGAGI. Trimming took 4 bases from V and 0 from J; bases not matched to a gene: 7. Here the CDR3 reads CASSFLGQGSSYEQYF. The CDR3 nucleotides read TGTGCCAGCAGTTTCCTCGGACAGGGGAGCTCCTACGAGCAGTACTTC.

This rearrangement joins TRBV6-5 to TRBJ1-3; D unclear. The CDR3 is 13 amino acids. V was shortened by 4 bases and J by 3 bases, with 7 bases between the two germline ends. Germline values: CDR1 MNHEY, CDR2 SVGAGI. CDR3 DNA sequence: TGTGCCAGCAGTTCGGACGATGGAAACACCATATATTTT. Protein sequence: CASSSDDGNTIYF.

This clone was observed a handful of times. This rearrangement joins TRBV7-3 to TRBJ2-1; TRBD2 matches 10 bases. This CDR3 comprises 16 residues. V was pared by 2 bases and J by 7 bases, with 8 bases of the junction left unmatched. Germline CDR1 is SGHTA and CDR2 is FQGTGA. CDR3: CASSLDLAGVKNEQFF. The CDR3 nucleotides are TGTGCCAGCAGCTTAGATCTAGCGGGAGTAAAGAATGAGCAGTTCTTC.

The CDR3: CASSQTEANYGYTF. In DNA form, the CDR3 reads TGTGCCAGTAGCCAGACAGAGGCTAACTATGGCTACACCTTC. The rearrangement links TRBV19 to TRBJ1-2; D is possibly TRBD1 (5 bases). Trimming pared 6 bases from V and 0 bases from J, leaving 11 bases between. Germline V gene sequence: CDR1 LNHDA, CDR2 SQIVND (reference sequence). CDR3 length: 14 amino acids.

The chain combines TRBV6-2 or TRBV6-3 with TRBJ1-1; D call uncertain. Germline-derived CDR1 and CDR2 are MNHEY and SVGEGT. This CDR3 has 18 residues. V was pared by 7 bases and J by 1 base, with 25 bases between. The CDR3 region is CASTPPDLLRWGNTEAFF. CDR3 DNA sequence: TGTGCCAGCACCCCCCCTGATCTATTACGTTGGGGGAACACTGAAGCTTTCTTT.

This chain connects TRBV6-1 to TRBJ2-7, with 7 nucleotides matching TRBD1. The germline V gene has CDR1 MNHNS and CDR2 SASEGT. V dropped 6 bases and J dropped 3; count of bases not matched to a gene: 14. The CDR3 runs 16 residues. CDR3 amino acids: CASSENRGRGRYEQYF. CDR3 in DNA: TGTGCCAGCAGCGAAAACAGGGGACGAGGGCGCTACGAGCAGTACTTC.

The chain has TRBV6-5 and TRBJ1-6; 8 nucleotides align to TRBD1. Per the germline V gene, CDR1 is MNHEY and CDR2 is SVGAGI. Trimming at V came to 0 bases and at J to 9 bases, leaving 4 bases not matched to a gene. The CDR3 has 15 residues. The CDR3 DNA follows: TGTGCCAGCAGTTACTCCACAGGGGGAGTTTCACCCCTCCACTTT. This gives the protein CASSYSTGGVSPLHF.

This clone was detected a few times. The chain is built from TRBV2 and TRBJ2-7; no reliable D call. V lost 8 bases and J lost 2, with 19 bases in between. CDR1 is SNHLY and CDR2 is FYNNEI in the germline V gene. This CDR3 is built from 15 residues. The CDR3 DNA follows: TGTGCCAGCTCTCTCCGGACGCCTAGAACCTACGAGCAGTACTTC. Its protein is CASSLRTPRTYEQYF.